This T cell receptor (beta chain) is from a study of cytomegalovirus exposure and HLA in healthy donors. General study points: In a later analysis, across HLA loci, associated TCR counts were highest for DRB1, lowest for HLA-C.

The CDR3 has 14 amino acids. CDR1 is SGHRS, CDR2 YFSETQ, per germline. Trimming pared 0 bases from V and 3 bases from J, leaving 10 bases between. Primers included in the PCR were 60 Vbeta and 13 Jbeta primers. Sequencing used immunoSEQ multiplex PCR; TCRdb keeps in-frame clones, though not all of them. Its table lists fewer than 85,000 clones. Concerning this clone itself: Antigen: not known.

The V and J genes are TRBV5-1 and TRBJ2-7, with D maybe TRBD1 (5 bases). The receptor was isolated from a female donor in good health and CMV-seropositive. Sequencing input: PBMCs. In nucleotides, the CDR3 is TGCGCCAGCAGCTTGGCAGGGTCCGACTACGAGCAGTACTTC. Protein sequence: CASSLAGSDYEQYF.